This T cell receptor beta chain is from a study of PD-1 blockade in mismatch repair-deficient tumors. Across the whole study: All were previously treated, progressing patients with about a dozen mismatch repair-deficient cancer types.

V was shortened by 3 bases and J by 5 bases, with 12 bases between the two germline ends. The CDR3 is 14 amino acids. CDR1 is MNHEY, CDR2 SMNVEV, per germline (reference sequence). Clones were read by immunoSEQ multiplex PCR, and TCRdb kept only the in-frame ones, dropping some. The sample comprises about 68,000 clones, approximately 78% of which are singletons, and approximately 5% rests with the top ten. PCR or immunohistochemistry showed mismatch repair deficiency in every enrolled patient. Sequencing used peripheral blood, obtained 2 weeks after starting pembrolizumab. This receptor was obtained from an adult with mismatch repair-deficient cancer. V is TRBV27 and J is TRBJ2-3, with D tentatively TRBD1 or TRBD2 (6 bases each). This chain's CDR3 is CASSFRGPRDTQYF. As DNA, the CDR3 is TGTGCCAGCAGTTTTCGGGGGCCGCGAGATACGCAGTATTTT.